The sequence of this TCR beta chain was determined in a study of CD8 T cells in Susac syndrome. The RNA, roughly 0.5 to 1 ug, was put through reverse transcription using random hexamers. Via MiXCR, TCRdb re-called the immunoSEQ multiplex PCR reads, giving one row per CDR3 protein. The data show approximately 220,000 distinct CDR3 sequences, over 90% seen once. CDR1 SGHNT and CDR2 YYREEE come from the germline V gene (reference sequence). This CDR3 spans 14 amino acids. V was trimmed by 0 bases and J by 5 bases, leaving 9 bases between them. The TCR was taken from a human donor with multiple sclerosis. The V gene is TRBV5-4, the J gene TRBJ2-4, with D tentatively TRBD1 or TRBD2 (5 bases each). The sequencing sample was made of CD4+ T cells from PBMCs. The CDR3 DNA is TGTGCCAGCAGCTTGGAAGGGGACCAAAACATTCAGTACTTC. This encodes CASSLEGDQNIQYF.